This T cell receptor (beta chain) was documented in a study of T cells in Graves' hyperthyroidism and ophthalmopathy. Study details: The blood sample was taken at first diagnosis, before treatment began. Points from the study as a whole: A model using 13 V-J features told ophthalmopathy apart from stable hyperthyroidism.

This clonotype appeared many times. The antigen is undetermined. The V end was cut by 4 bases, the J end by 0 bases, with 7 bases between. The CDR3 has 14 residues. Graves' hyperthyroidism was deemed stable given no ophthalmopathy progression within 18 months. Patients showing uncontrolled infection, other autoimmune disease, pregnancy or lactation were ineligible. TCR beta CDR3 region amplification was performed from RNA transcripts. HTBI primers were the set used in a first-round RT-PCR of the TCR CDR3. Each CDR3 protein is one row after TCRdb ran MiXCR on the multiplex PCR reads. The sample has 600,000 to 750,000 distinct CDR3 sequences, approximately 15% seen once.

The sequenced sample was blood. This receptor was identified in a man aged 45-65 years with Graves' hyperthyroidism. This sequence joins TRBV12-3 or TRBV12-4 and TRBJ1-3; D ambiguous. The CDR3 reads CASSYLDSGNTIYF. DNA of the CDR3: TGTGCCAGCAGTTACCTCGACTCTGGAAACACCATATATTTT.